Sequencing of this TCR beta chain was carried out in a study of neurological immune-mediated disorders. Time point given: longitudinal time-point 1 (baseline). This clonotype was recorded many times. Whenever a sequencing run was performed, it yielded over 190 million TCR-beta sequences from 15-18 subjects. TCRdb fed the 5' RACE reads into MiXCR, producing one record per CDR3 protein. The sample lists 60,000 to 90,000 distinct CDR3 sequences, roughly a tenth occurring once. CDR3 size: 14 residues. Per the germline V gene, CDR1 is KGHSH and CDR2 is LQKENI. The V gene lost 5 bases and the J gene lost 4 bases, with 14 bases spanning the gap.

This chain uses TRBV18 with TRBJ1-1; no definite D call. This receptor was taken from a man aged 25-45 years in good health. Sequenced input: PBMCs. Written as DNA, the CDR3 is TGTGCCAGCTCAGAAGGCAGGCTAGGCACTGAAGCTTTCTTT. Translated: CASSEGRLGTEAFF.